This T cell receptor (beta chain) was obtained from a study of blood T cell repertoires in COVID-19. Germline-derived CDR1 and CDR2 are KGHSH and LQKENI. This CDR3 has 15 residues. V dropped 4 bases and J dropped 2; count of bases not matched to a gene: 1. In Seattle, patients joined the study during active infection and were tracked longitudinally. The authors' processing: Amplification of reference gene primers provided the estimated nucleated cell counts. Profiled with immunoSEQ multiplex PCR; TCRdb holds only in-frame clones, not every one. From that table come the V and J calls and clone size; the DNA was used to work out D and trimming. This repertoire shows under 300,000 clones, 80% to 95% found once; its top ten account for roughly 0.79%.

The receptor was derived from a man aged 25 to 45 with COVID-19, enrolled during active disease. The specimen sequenced was peripheral blood. This sequence joins TRBV18 and TRBJ2-1; the match to TRBD2 covers 11 bases. The CDR3 loop reads CASSHSGGAYNEQFF. The DNA for the CDR3 is TGTGCCAGCTCACATAGCGGGGGGGCCTACAATGAGCAGTTCTTC.